Listed below are T cell receptor beta chains from one sample, sequenced in a study of PD-L1 blockade in urothelial cancer. Repertoires were generated with immunoSEQ multiplex PCR, while TCRdb's copy carries only in-frame clones and drops some. The table has over 65,000 clones, 90% seen once. Sequenced material: PBMCs, taken around atezolizumab (anti-PD-L1) treatment. These receptors were collected from an older man with urothelial cancer. Each CDR3 is given with its conserved first and last residue. D genes are given only for firm matches. Some rows mark clone size as missing; the rest say once, few, many or name a class of expanded clone.

>TRBJ1-3|TRBD1|once|TRBV6-5
CASTPAGTGGNTIYF
TGTGCCAGCACCCCGGCTGGGACAGGGGGGAACACCATATATTTT
>TRBJ1-5|NA|NA|TRBV7-2
CASSRQTDQPQHF
TGTGCCAGCAGCCGACAGACGGATCAGCCCCAGCATTTT
>TRBJ2-2|NA|NA|TRBV19
CASMGRANTGELFF
TGTGCCAGTATGGGCAGGGCGAACACCGGGGAGCTGTTTTTT
>TRBJ2-1|TRBD2|NA|TRBV11-3
CASSPRTSGNNEQFF
TGTGCCAGCAGCCCCCGGACTAGCGGAAACAATGAGCAGTTCTTC
>TRBJ1-2|NA|NA|TRBV6-5
CASSYSNLGDYGYTF
TGTGCCAGCAGTTACTCGAACCTCGGGGACTATGGCTACACCTTC
>TRBJ2-5|TRBD1|NA|TRBV28
CASSWTGQETQYF
TGTGCCAGCAGTTGGACAGGGCAAGAGACCCAGTACTTC
>TRBJ1-5|TRBD1|NA|TRBV18
CASSAGQGNGQPQHF
TGTGCCAGCTCAGCCGGACAGGGCAACGGTCAGCCCCAGCATTTT
>TRBJ2-7|TRBD2|NA|TRBV10-2
CASRGLAGYEQYF
TGCGCCAGCAGGGGACTAGCGGGATACGAGCAGTACTTC
>TRBJ2-3|TRBD2|NA|TRBV7-7
CASSQAGGSGTQYF
TGTGCCAGCAGCCAAGCGGGAGGGAGTGGTACGCAGTATTTT
>TRBJ1-2|NA|NA|TRBV29-1
CSVVGVAGAVGYTF
TGCAGCGTTGTGGGGGTCGCAGGGGCAGTAGGCTACACCTTC
>TRBJ2-1|NA|NA|TRBV11-2
CASTAGAAYNEQFF
TGTGCCAGCACCGCAGGGGCCGCCTACAATGAGCAGTTCTTC
>TRBJ1-1|TRBD1|NA|TRBV19
CASSIGGGQGAGTEAFF
TGTGCCAGTAGTATAGGAGGCGGACAGGGGGCTGGAACTGAAGCTTTCTTT
>TRBJ2-5|TRBD2|NA|TRBV5-1
CASSLAPSGETQYF
TGCGCCAGCAGCTTGGCCCCTAGCGGGGAGACCCAGTACTTC